One and the same sample provided the 13 T cell receptor beta chains below, sequenced in a study of cytomegalovirus exposure and HLA in healthy donors. A multiplex PCR was run with 60 Vbeta primers and 13 Jbeta primers. Some clones are missing from TCRdb's copy, which holds only in-frame ones; the method was immunoSEQ multiplex PCR. The repertoire holds over 100,000 clones, approximately 10% seen once, with approximately 7.5% in the top ten. Sequencing was carried out using PBMCs. The receptors come from a woman aged 40 to 55 in good health and CMV-seropositive.

This clone was detected a few times. The chain carries TRBV21-1 and TRBJ1-5. TRBV21-1 is described as a pseudogene. This CDR3 region has 12 residues. The CDR3 nucleotides are TGTGCCACGTCGGTTAGCAATCAGCCCCAGCATTTT. Residues: CATSVSNQPQHF.

CDR3 bases: TGTGCCAGCAGCAAAGCGAGGATGGATCGGAGCTTGTCTAATGAAAAACTGTTTTTT. As protein: CASSKARMDRSLSNEKLFF. The V call is TRBV21-1, the J call TRBJ1-4. TRBV21-1 is noted as a pseudogene. CDR3 length equals 19 residues.

In its sample, this clone was seen a few times. The chain couples TRBV5-1 to TRBJ2-2, with TRBD2 matching over 10 bases. The CDR3 is 14 amino acids. Trimming removed 2 bases from V and 9 bases from J; junction bases left unmatched: 4. The V gene's germline CDR1 is SGHRS and CDR2 YFSETQ. The CDR3 bases are TGCGCCAGCAGCTTAAGCGGGGGGGCTCGGGAGCTGTTTTTT. Protein: CASSLSGGARELFF.

V usage is TRBV11-2 and J usage is TRBJ2-2; TRBD2 matches at 8 bases. CDR3 length: 16 amino acids. J lost 5 bases, V lost 6 bases, and 11 bases had no gene match. Germline V gene lookup returns CDR1 SGHAT and CDR2 FQNNGV. The CDR3 DNA sequence: TGTGCCAGCAGTAATTCCCCGGGACTAGAAACCGGGGAGCTGTTTTTT. This encodes CASSNSPGLETGELFF.

The J gene is TRBJ2-7, the V gene TRBV7-2; no firm D call. There are 15 residues in the CDR3. V lost 2 bases, J lost 0 bases, and 11 bases lay in between. In germline, CDR1 is SGHTA, CDR2 FQGNSA. DNA for the CDR3: TGTGCCAGCAGCTTAACCCCCCGGAGCTCCTACGAGCAGTACTTC. It specifies CASSLTPRSSYEQYF.

The J gene is TRBJ1-1, the V gene TRBV7-2; D gene ambiguous. CDR1 is SGHTA and CDR2 is FQGNSA in the germline V gene. The V end lost 5 bases, the J end lost 3 bases, and 10 bases lay between the germline ends. The CDR3 has 13 residues. CDR3 nucleotide sequence: TGTGCCAGCAGCCCTTTTAGAGACACTGAAGCTTTCTTT. Its protein product is CASSPFRDTEAFF.

This clone was observed a handful of times. The V gene is TRBV4-2, the J gene TRBJ2-5; 7 bases agree with TRBD1. The germline V gene encodes CDR1 LGHNA and CDR2 YNFKEQ. This CDR3 is 17 amino acids long. V trimming: 0 bases; J trimming: 3 bases; junction bases outside the gene matches: 10. The CDR3 DNA sequence: TGTGCCAGCAGCCAAGATCGGGGCGGACAGGTAGAAGAGACCCAGTACTTC. Protein product: CASSQDRGGQVEETQYF.

The table lists this clone with a few counts. V gene TRBV27 combines with J gene TRBJ2-7; D not resolved. The germline V gene encodes CDR1 MNHEY and CDR2 SMNVEV (reference sequence). V lost 2 bases, J lost 6 bases, and 5 bases lay in between. The CDR3 is 11 amino acids. The CDR3 is CASSLGPEQYF. The CDR3 DNA follows: TGTGCCAGCAGTTTAGGGCCCGAGCAGTACTTC.

This clone was detected only a few times. The J gene is TRBJ2-7, the V gene TRBV27; D ambiguous. The CDR3 covers 16 residues. The V gene lost 3 bases and the J gene lost 2 bases, with 17 bases spanning the gap. In germline, CDR1 is MNHEY, CDR2 SMNVEV (reference sequence). In nucleotides, the CDR3 is TGTGCCAGCAGTTTCCGCGCGACTCTTCAAACCTACGAGCAGTACTTC. Protein sequence: CASSFRATLQTYEQYF.

This clone has at least ten counts. The chain uses TRBV5-1 and TRBJ2-1, with 10 bases that match TRBD2. V dropped 0 bases and J dropped 4; count of bases not matched to a gene: 1. Germline V lookup: CDR1 SGHRS, CDR2 YFSETQ. CDR3 length: 15 amino acids. The chain's CDR3 is CASSLETSGYNEQFF. The CDR3 bases are TGCGCCAGCAGCTTGGAGACTAGCGGGTACAATGAGCAGTTCTTC.

The sample holds a few counts of this clone. V gene TRBV29-1 combines with J gene TRBJ2-2; TRBD2 is a possible D gene (7 bases). Germline V gene lookup returns CDR1 SQVTM and CDR2 ANQGSEA. The CDR3 is 14 residues long. CDR3 loop: CTSFGGGSTGELFF. The CDR3 nucleotides read TGCACCTCTTTCGGGGGCGGGAGCACCGGGGAGCTGTTTTTT.

V usage is TRBV19 and J usage is TRBJ1-2, with D perhaps matching TRBD1 (6 bases). Between the trimmed V and J ends, which lost 5 bases and 7 bases, there was a span of 11 bases. The CDR3 length is 12 residues. CDR1 LNHDA and CDR2 SQIVND come from the germline V gene (reference sequence). CDR3 coding DNA: TGTGCCAGTAGTTCCAACAGGGTTGGCTACACCTTC. Translation gives CASSSNRVGYTF.

This chain uses TRBV6-5 with TRBJ1-2; D remains unclear. The V end lost 5 bases, the J end lost 1 base, and 11 bases lay between the germline ends. The V gene's germline CDR1 is MNHEY and CDR2 SVGAGI. This CDR3 contains 14 residues. The CDR3: CASSNGGSNYGYTF. For the CDR3, the DNA is TGTGCCAGCAGTAACGGCGGAAGTAACTATGGCTACACCTTC.